The 8 T cell receptor beta chains given below trace back to one sample, sequenced in a study of T cells in Graves' hyperthyroidism and ophthalmopathy (dated by TCRdb to the late 2010s). The receptor library was made with multiplex PCR. This sample was sequenced with an Illumina HiSeq 2000. The TCR beta CDR3 regions were amplified from the RNA transcripts. A first-round RT-PCR of the TCR CDR3 used the HTBI primer set with the Qiagen OneStep RT-PCR kit. The public reads were quality trimmed at Q25 with fastp and then assembled into clones with MiXCR by TCRdb, keeping productive beta chains. Here each entry gathers all rows of one CDR3 protein and keeps the most common genes and DNA. The sample table records 600,000 or so distinct CDR3 sequences; 46% of these occur just once. Roughly 8.2% of the sample is in the top ten clones. Material for sequencing was peripheral blood or thyroid tissue (not recorded which). These receptors came from a woman aged 18 to 35 with Graves' hyperthyroidism. Donor details come from another sample of the same person, matched by shared clones.

For this clonotype: The final CDR3 position lacks the conserved phenylalanine or tryptophan, pointing to a likely read error. The DNA is omitted, as the CDR3 cannot be located on it reliably, and the CDR3 follows TCRdb's listing. The chain carries TRBV9 and TRBJ1-3; TRBD1, the table's D call, was not compared with the DNA. Germline V gene sequence: CDR1 SGDLS, CDR2 YYNGEE. The CDR3 has 8 residues if both end residues are counted. The chain's CDR3 is CASSDRVA.

The gene calls are TRBV6-5 and TRBJ1-5, with 7 bases identical to TRBD1. Per germline, CDR1 MNHEY and CDR2 SVGAGI. The trim removed 2 bases at V and 1 base at J, leaving 2 bases unmatched. The CDR3 is made up of 15 amino acids. CDR3 in amino acids: CASSYGDRSNQPQHF. The CDR3 nucleotides read TGTGCCAGCAGTTACGGGGACAGAAGCAATCAGCCCCAGCATTTT.

V usage is TRBV12-3 or TRBV12-4 and J usage is TRBJ1-1, with D possibly matching TRBD1 (5 bases). The CDR3 loop spans 12 amino acids. Trimming removed 3 bases at V and 4 bases at J, with 6 bases between. The CDR3 bases are TGTGCCAGCAGTTTCAGGGTCACTGAAGCTTTCTTT. Translating gives CASSFRVTEAFF.

J is TRBJ2-7 and V is TRBV7-9; 9 bases are a match to TRBD2. The CDR3 runs to 15 residues. V lost 5 bases and J lost 0; bases outside the gene matches: 5. In germline, CDR1 is SEHNR, CDR2 FQNEAQ (reference sequence). This chain's CDR3 is CASSPASGVSYEQYF. The CDR3 bases are TGTGCCAGCAGCCCCGCTAGCGGGGTCTCCTACGAGCAGTACTTC. Complete variable domain (other parts from reference TRBV7-9 and TRBJ2-7): DTGVSQNPRHKITKRGQNVTFRCDPISEHNRLYWYRQTLGQGPEFLTYFQNEAQLEKSRLLSDRFSAERPKGSFSTLEIQRTEQGDSAMYLCASSPASGVSYEQYFGPGTRLTVT.

The J gene is TRBJ2-5, the V gene TRBV25-1; D perhaps matches TRBD1 (6 bases). This CDR3 comprises 12 residues. Germline CDR1 MGHDK, CDR2 SYGVNS. CDR3 sequence reads: CAARGGQETQYF. DNA for the CDR3: TGTGCTGCCAGGGGCGGACAAGAGACCCAGTACTTC.

The CDR3 DNA reads TGCGCCAGCAGCTTGGTTACAGGGGTGAACACTGAAGCTTTCTTT. This encodes CASSLVTGVNTEAFF. The chain combines TRBV5-1 with TRBJ1-1, with 7 bases aligning to TRBD1. CDR1 and CDR2 (germline): SGHRS, YFSETQ. After removal of 0 bases from V and 0 bases from J, the junction contained 2 bases not matched to a gene. The CDR3 has 15 amino acids.

As concerns this clonotype: A much larger clonotype is one base distant, so this may be a read error. V is TRBV10-3 and J is TRBJ2-7; 8 bases match TRBD2. J was trimmed by 3 bases and V by 3 bases; bases with no gene match: 13. Germline V gene sequence: CDR1 ENHRY, CDR2 SYGVKD. This CDR3 has 17 residues. For the CDR3, the DNA is TGTGCCATCAGTGATCCGGGACTAGTGGGAAGGGACTACGAGCAGTACTTC. It encodes CAISDPGLVGRDYEQYF.

A few counts support this clonotype. CDR3 region: CASSVARTANTEAFF. The CDR3 nucleotides are TGCGCCAGCAGCGTGGCTAGGACGGCTAACACTGAAGCTTTCTTT. V is TRBV5-1 and J is TRBJ1-1; D gene unclear. Germline values: CDR1 SGHRS, CDR2 YFSETQ. The V gene lost 4 bases and the J gene lost 2 bases, with 15 bases spanning the gap. The CDR3 runs 15 residues.